These 6 T cell receptor beta chains came from one sample sequenced in a study of human T cells and chemical hapten exposure. Total RNA was isolated from whole blood that had not been fractionated. TCRdb reprocessed the 5' RACE reads with MiXCR, giving one entry per CDR3 protein. The sample lists about 140,000 distinct CDR3 sequences; 4.1% were seen once. These receptors came from a female donor in good health.

This clonotype was seen many times. The CDR3 bases are TGTGCCAGCCAGTCAAGCCTCCCCTCCTACAATGAGCAGTTCTTC. Translating it yields CASQSSLPSYNEQFF. The rearrangement links TRBV12-3 or TRBV12-4 to TRBJ2-1; D uncertain. This CDR3 contains 15 residues. Trimming shortened V by 8 bases and J by 0 bases, and 14 bases separated the two germline ends.

This clonotype was recorded a few times. The rearrangement joins TRBV29-1 to TRBJ2-6; TRBD1 aligns across 7 bases. The CDR3 totals 16 residues. Germline assignment: CDR1 SQVTM and CDR2 ANQGSEA. V dropped 7 bases and J dropped 0; count of bases not matched to a gene: 9. The CDR3 sequence: CSAGQATSSGANVLTF. The CDR3, as DNA: TGCAGCGCCGGACAGGCAACAAGCTCTGGGGCCAACGTCCTGACTTTC.

In its sample, this clonotype was seen many times. The V call is TRBV5-4, the J call TRBJ1-2, with a weak D call TRBD1 (5 bases). Trimming stripped 1 base from V and 2 bases from J, with 9 bases between. Germline V gives CDR1 SGHNT, CDR2 YYREEE (reference sequence). The CDR3 totals 14 residues. This CDR3 is CASSLWGPNYGYTF. CDR3 sequence (DNA): TGTGCCAGCAGCTTGTGGGGACCCAACTATGGCTACACCTTC.

There are many counts of this clonotype. The V gene is TRBV14, the J gene TRBJ1-1; no definite D call. The CDR3 length is 13 residues. CDR1 is SGHDN, CDR2 FVKESK, per germline. V dropped 4 bases and J dropped 4 bases, with 10 bases sitting between them. Here the CDR3 reads CASSRGFFTEAFF. The DNA for the CDR3 is TGTGCCAGCAGCCGAGGGTTCTTCACTGAAGCTTTCTTT.

This clonotype occurred a few times. This chain joins TRBV6-5 and TRBJ2-2; D call uncertain. Germline V lookup: CDR1 MNHEY, CDR2 SVGAGI. V was clipped by 0 bases and J by 9 bases, with 14 bases between them. The CDR3 extends over 15 amino acids. The CDR3 here is CASSYSGHTLRELFF. The CDR3 DNA is TGTGCCAGCAGTTACTCAGGTCACACCCTCAGGGAGCTGTTTTTT.

Only a few counts were recorded for this clonotype. The chain couples TRBV2 to TRBJ2-7, with 9 bases fitting TRBD1. The germline CDR1 and CDR2 sequences are SNHLY and FYNNEI. The CDR3 runs 14 residues. J was trimmed by 5 bases and V by 8 bases; bases with no gene match: 10. CDR3 nucleotides: TGTGCCAGCGGACTGGACAGGGGTGTCGACGAGCAGTACTTC. Its translation is CASGLDRGVDEQYF.